This T cell receptor beta chain emerged from a study of post-analysis software for immune sequencing data. Built from TCR beta cDNA, the libraries had unique molecular identifiers in them. The authors obtained roughly 500,000 cDNA molecules from roughly 1 to 10 million T cells. MiXCR was run by TCRdb on the PCR reads, yielding one entry per CDR3 protein. The sample lists 750,000 to 950,000 distinct CDR3 sequences; approximately 53% were seen once. General study points: Patients with multiple sclerosis recorded significantly lower normalized Chao1 diversity than controls, the study found. Clustering by F measure revealed strong co-clustering among samples prepared together in one batch. Compared with controls, patients had more of roughly five TRBV segments, including TRBV5-6, TRBV5-1 and TRBV20-1.

Germline V gene sequence: CDR1 SGHRS, CDR2 YFSETQ. Trimming took 4 bases from V and 5 from J; bases not matched to a gene: 14. This CDR3 has 16 amino acids. This clonotype was recorded a few times. Its antigen is unknown. The specimen sequenced was blood. This TCR came from a girl between 10 and 17 years old with multiple sclerosis. The gene calls are TRBV5-1 and TRBJ2-5; 7 positions match TRBD2. CDR3 coding DNA: TGCGCCAGCAGCCTCGAGCGGGGCCGAGGGGCCGAGACCCAGTACTTC. Translating it yields CASSLERGRGAETQYF.